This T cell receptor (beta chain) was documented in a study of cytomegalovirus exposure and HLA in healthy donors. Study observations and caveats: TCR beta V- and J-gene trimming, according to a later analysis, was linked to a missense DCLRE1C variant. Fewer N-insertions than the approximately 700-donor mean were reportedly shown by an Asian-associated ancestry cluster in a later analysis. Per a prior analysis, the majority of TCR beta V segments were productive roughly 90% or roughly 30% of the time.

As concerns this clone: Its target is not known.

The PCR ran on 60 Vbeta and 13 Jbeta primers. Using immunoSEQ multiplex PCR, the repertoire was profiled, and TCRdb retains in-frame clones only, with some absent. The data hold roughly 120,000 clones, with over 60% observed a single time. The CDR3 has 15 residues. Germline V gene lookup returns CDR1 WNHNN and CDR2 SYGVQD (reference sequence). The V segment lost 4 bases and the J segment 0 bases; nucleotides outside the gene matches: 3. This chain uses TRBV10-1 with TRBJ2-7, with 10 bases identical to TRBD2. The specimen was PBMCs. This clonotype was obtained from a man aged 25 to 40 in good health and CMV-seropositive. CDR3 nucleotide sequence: TGCGCCAGCAGTGGGCCTAGCGGGAGCTCCTACGAGCAGTACTTC. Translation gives CASSGPSGSSYEQYF.